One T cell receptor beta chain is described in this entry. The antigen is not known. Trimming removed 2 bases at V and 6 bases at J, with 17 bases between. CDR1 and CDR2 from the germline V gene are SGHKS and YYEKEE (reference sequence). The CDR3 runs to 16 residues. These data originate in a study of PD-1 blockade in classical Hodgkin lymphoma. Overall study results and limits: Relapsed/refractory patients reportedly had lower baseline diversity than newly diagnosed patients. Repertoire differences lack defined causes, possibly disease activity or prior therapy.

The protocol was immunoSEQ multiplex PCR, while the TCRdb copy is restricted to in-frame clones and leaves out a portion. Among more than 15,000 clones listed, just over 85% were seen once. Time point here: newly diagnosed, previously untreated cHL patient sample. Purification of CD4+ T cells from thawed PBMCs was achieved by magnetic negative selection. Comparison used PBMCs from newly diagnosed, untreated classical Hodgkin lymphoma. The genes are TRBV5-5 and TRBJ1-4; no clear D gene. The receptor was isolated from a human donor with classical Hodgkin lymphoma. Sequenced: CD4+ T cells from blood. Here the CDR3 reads CASSLVGSLRDEKLFF. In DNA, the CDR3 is TGTGCCAGCAGCTTAGTCGGTAGCCTGCGAGATGAAAAACTGTTTTTT.